The entry below gives a single T cell receptor beta chain sequence along with its context. Its target is not known. These data come from a study of a mutant IDH1 vaccine in newly diagnosed glioma. Looking at the study overall: Vaccination started 4-6 weeks after radiotherapy alone, or with temozolomide cycles. Most patients had received both radiotherapy and temozolomide, the prior options being radiotherapy, temozolomide, or both.

Study findings and constraints: It was 93.3% of patients that developed vaccine-induced immune responses.

Trimming cost V 0 bases and J 5 bases; bases outside gene matches: 10. The CDR3 loop spans 18 amino acids. Germline CDR1 MGHRA, CDR2 YSYEKL. Specified time point: week 35, safety follow-up. What each vaccine dose contained was 300 ug of mutant IDH1 20-mer peptide, accompanied by topical imiquimod. In weeks 1, 3, 5, 7, 11, 15, 19 and 23, patients were immunized, eight times in all. Here immunoSEQ multiplex PCR was the method, and the copy in TCRdb shows in-frame clones only, minus some. The sample has about 68,000 clones, approximately 88% seen once. The chain is built from TRBV4-1 and TRBJ2-1; 10 bases agree with TRBD2. This TCR came from a man aged 18 to 35 with glioma. The sample was PBMCs, taken from a glioma patient whose treatment included an IDH1 peptide vaccine. The CDR3 region is CASSQDRLAGVNNNEQFF. CDR3 coding DNA: TGCGCCAGCAGCCAAGATCGGCTAGCGGGGGTTAACAACAATGAGCAGTTCTTC.